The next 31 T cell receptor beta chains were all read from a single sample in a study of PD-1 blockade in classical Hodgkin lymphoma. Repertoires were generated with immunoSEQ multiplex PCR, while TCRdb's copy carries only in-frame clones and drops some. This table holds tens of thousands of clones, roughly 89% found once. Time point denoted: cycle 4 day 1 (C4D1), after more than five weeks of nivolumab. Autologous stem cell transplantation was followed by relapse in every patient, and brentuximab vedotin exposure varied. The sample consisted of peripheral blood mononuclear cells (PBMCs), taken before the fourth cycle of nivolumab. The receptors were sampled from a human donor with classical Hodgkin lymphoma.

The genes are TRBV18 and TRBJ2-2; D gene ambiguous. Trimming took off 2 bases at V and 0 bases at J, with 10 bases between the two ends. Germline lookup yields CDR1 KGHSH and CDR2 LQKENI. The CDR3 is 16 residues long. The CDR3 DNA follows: TGTGCCAGCTCACCAGAGGAGATTACGAACACCGGGGAGCTGTTTTTT. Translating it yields CASSPEEITNTGELFF.

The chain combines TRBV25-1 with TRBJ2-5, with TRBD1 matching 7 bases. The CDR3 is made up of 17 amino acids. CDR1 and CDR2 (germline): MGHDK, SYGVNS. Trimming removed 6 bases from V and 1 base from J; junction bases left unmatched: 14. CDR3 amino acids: CASSSADREVFQETQYF. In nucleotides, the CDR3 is TGTGCCAGCAGCTCGGCAGACAGGGAAGTTTTCCAAGAGACCCAGTACTTC.

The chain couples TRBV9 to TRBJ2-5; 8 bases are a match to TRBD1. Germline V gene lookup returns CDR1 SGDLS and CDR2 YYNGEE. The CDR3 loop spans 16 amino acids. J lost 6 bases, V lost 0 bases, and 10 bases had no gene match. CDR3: CASSVGGGTGGKTQYF. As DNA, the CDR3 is TGTGCCAGCAGCGTAGGTGGAGGGACAGGCGGAAAGACCCAGTACTTC.

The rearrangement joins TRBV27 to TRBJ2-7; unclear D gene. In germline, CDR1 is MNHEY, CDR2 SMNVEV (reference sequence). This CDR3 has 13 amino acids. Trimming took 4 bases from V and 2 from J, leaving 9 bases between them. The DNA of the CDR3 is TGTGCCAGCAGTTACAAGCGCACCTACGAGCAGTACTTC. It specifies CASSYKRTYEQYF.

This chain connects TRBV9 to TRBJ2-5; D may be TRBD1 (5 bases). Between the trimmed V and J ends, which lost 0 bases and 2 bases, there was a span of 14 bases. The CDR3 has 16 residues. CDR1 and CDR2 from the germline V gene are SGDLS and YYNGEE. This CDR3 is CASSVEAGMGQETQYF. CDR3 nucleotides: TGTGCCAGCAGCGTAGAAGCAGGGATGGGACAAGAGACCCAGTACTTC.

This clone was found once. This CDR3 is CASSLGKTQPQHF. The CDR3, as DNA: TGTGCCAGCAGCTTAGGCAAAACACAGCCCCAGCATTTT. The chain combines TRBV7-9 with TRBJ1-5; D ambiguous. The CDR3 extends over 13 amino acids. The V end lost 1 base, the J end lost 7 bases, and 8 bases lay between the germline ends. Germline V gene sequence: CDR1 SEHNR, CDR2 FQNEAQ (reference sequence).

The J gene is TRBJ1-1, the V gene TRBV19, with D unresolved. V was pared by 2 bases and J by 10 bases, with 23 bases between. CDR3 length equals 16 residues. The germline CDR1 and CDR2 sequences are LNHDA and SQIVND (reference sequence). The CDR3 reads CASSIREGLATTRAFF. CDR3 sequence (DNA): TGTGCCAGTAGTATAAGGGAGGGTCTAGCTACTACCCGAGCTTTCTTT. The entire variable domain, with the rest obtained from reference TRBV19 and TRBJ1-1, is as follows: DGGITQSPKYLFRKEGQNVTLSCEQNLNHDAMYWYRQDPGQGLRLIYYSQIVNDFQKGDIAEGYSVSREKKESFPLTVTSAQKNPTAFYLCASSIREGLATTRAFFGQGTRLTVV.

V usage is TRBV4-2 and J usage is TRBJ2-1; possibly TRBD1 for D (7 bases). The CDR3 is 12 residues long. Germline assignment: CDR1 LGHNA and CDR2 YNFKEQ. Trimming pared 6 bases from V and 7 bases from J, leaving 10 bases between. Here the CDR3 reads CASSPGGNEQFF. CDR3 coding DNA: TGTGCCAGCAGTCCAGGGGGGAATGAGCAGTTCTTC.

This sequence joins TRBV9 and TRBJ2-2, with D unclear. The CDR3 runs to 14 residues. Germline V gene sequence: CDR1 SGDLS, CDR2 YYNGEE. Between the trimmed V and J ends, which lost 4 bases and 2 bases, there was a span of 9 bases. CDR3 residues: CASSTTSNTGELFF. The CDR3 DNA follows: TGTGCCAGCAGCACTACAAGCAACACCGGGGAGCTGTTTTTT.

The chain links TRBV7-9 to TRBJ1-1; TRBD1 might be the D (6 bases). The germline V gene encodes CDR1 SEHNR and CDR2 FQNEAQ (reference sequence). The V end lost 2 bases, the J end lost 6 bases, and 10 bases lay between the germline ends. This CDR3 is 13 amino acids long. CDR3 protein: CASSLRGAAEAFF. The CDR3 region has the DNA TGTGCCAGCAGCTTACGGGGGGCCGCTGAAGCTTTCTTT. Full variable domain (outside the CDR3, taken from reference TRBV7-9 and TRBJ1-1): DTGVSQNPRHKITKRGQNVTFRCDPISEHNRLYWYRQTLGQGPEFLTYFQNEAQLEKSRLLSDRFSAERPKGSFSTLEIQRTEQGDSAMYLCASSLRGAAEAFFGQGTRLTVV.

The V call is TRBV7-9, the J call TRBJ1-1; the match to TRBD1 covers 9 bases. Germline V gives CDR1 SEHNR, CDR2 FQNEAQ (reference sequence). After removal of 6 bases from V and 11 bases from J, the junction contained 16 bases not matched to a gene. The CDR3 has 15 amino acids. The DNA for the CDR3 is TGTGCCAGCAGGTCTATTCCGGGACAGGGTTCGTGGGCTTTCTTT. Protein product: CASRSIPGQGSWAFF.

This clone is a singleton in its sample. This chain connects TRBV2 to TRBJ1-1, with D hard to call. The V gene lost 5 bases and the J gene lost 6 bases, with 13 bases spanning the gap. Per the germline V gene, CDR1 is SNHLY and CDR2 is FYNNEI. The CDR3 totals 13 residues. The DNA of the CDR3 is TGTGCCAGCAGTTCCCGCTTGGACTCTGAAGCTTTCTTT. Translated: CASSSRLDSEAFF.

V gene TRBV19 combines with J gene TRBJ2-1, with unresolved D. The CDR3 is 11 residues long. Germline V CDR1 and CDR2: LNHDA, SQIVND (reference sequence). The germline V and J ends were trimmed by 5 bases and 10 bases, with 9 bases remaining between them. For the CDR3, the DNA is TGTGCCAGTAGTTGGGCAGAGGAGCAGTTCTTC. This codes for CASSWAEEQFF.

The CDR3 here is CASSPRTGFGDTQYF. DNA for the CDR3: TGTGCCAGCAGCCCTAGGACAGGGTTCGGAGATACGCAGTATTTT. The rearrangement uses TRBV25-1 and TRBJ2-3; 8 bases match TRBD1. Per the germline V gene, CDR1 is MGHDK and CDR2 is SYGVNS. Trimming at V came to 6 bases and at J to 5 bases, leaving 10 bases not matched to a gene. The CDR3 is 15 amino acids.

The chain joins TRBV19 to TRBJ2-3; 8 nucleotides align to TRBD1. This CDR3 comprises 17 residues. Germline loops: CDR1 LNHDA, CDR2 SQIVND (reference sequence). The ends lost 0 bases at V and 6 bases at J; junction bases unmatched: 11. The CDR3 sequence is CASSIDPDRVRMDTQYF. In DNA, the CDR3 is TGTGCCAGTAGTATAGACCCGGACAGGGTTCGAATGGATACGCAGTATTTT.

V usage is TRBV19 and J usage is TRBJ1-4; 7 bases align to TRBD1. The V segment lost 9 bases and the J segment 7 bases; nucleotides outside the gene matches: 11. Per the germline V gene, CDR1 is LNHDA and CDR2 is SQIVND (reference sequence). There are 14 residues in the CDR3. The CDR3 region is CASQDRWRGEKLFF. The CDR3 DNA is TGTGCCAGCCAGGACAGGTGGCGGGGTGAAAAACTGTTTTTT.

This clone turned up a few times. In DNA, the CDR3 is TGTGCCAGCAGTCTTTGGACAGGCTCACCCCTCCACTTT. Protein: CASSLWTGSPLHF. The gene calls are TRBV27 and TRBJ1-6, with 7 nucleotides matching TRBD1. V shed 5 bases and J 10 bases; nucleotides not matched to a gene: 5. Germline V CDR1 and CDR2: MNHEY, SMNVEV (reference sequence). The CDR3 has 13 amino acids.

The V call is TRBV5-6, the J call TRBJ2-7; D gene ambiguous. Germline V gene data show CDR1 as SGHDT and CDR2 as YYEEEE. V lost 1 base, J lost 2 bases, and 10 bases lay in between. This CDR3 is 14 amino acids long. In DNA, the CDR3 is TGTGCCAGCAGCTTGTTCGGCAGTCCCTACGAGCAGTACTTC. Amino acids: CASSLFGSPYEQYF. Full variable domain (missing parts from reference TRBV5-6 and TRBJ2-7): DAGVTQSPTHLIKTRGQQVTLRCSPKSGHDTVSWYQQALGQGPQFIFQYYEEEERQRGNFPDRFSGHQFPNYSSELNVNALLLGDSALYLCASSLFGSPYEQYFGPGTRLTVT.

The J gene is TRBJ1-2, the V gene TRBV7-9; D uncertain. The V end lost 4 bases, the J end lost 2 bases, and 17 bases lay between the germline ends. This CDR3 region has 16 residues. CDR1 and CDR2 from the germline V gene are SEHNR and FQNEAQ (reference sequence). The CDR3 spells CASSSASQVANYGYTF. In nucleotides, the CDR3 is TGTGCCAGCAGCTCAGCTTCTCAGGTAGCCAACTATGGCTACACCTTC. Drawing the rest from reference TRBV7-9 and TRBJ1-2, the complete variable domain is DTGVSQNPRHKITKRGQNVTFRCDPISEHNRLYWYRQTLGQGPEFLTYFQNEAQLEKSRLLSDRFSAERPKGSFSTLEIQRTEQGDSAMYLCASSSASQVANYGYTFGSGTRLTVV.

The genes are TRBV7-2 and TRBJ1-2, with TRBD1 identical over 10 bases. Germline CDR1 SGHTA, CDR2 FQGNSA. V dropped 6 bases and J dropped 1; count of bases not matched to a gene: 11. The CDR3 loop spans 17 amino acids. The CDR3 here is CASSHSGTGAVNYGYTF. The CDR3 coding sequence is TGTGCCAGCAGTCATAGTGGGACAGGGGCAGTTAACTATGGCTACACCTTC.

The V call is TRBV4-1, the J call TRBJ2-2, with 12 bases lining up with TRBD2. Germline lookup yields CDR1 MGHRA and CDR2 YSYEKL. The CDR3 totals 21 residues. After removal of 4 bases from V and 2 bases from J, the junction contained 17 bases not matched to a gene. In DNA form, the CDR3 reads TGCGCCAGCAGCCCACTCGGGGCTCGCCTAGCGGGGGGGCTAAACACCGGGGAGCTGTTTTTT. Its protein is CASSPLGARLAGGLNTGELFF.

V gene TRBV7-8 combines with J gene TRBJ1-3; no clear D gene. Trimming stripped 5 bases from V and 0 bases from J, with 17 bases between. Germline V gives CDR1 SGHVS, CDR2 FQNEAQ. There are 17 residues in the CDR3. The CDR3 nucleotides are TGTGCCAGCAGCCGGTATAATGAGAGGAGCTCTGGAAACACCATATATTTT. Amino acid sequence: CASSRYNERSSGNTIYF.

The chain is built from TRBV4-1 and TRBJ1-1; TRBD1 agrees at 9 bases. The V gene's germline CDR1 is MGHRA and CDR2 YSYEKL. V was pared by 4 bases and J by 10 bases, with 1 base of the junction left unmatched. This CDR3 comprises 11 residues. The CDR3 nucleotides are TGCGCCAGCAGCCGGGACAGGGCAGCTTTCTTT. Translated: CASSRDRAAFF.

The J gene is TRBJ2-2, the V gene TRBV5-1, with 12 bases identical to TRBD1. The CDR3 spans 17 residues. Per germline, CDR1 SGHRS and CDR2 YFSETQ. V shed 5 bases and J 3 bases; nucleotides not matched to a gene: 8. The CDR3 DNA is TGCGCCAGCAGTACCGGGGGACAGGGGGCTGACACCGGGGAGCTGTTTTTT. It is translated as CASSTGGQGADTGELFF.

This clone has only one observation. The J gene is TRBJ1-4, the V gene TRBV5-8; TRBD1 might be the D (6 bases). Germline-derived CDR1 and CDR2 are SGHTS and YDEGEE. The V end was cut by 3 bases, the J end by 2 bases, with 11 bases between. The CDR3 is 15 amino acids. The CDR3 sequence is CASSSRTATNEKLFF. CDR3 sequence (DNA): TGTGCCAGCAGCTCACGGACAGCGACTAATGAAAAACTGTTTTTT.

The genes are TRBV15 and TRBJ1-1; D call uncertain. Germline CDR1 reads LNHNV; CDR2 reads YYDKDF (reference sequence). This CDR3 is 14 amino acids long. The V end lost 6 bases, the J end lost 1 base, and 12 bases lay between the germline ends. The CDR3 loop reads CATREGLTNTEAFF. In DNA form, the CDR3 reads TGTGCCACCAGGGAAGGGCTCACGAACACTGAAGCTTTCTTT.

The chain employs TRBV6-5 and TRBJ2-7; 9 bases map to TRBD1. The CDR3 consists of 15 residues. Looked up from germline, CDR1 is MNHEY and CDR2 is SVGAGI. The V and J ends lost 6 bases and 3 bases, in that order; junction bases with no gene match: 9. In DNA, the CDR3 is TGTGCCAGCAGCCGCCAACCGACAGGGGGCTACGAGCAGTACTTC. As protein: CASSRQPTGGYEQYF.

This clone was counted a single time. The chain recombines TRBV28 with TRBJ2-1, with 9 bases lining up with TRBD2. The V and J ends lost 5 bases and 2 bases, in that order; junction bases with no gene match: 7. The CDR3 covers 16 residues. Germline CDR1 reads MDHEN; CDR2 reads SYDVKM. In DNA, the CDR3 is TGTGCCAGCAGTAGTAATGCGGGGGGGACCTACAATGAGCAGTTCTTC. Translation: CASSSNAGGTYNEQFF.

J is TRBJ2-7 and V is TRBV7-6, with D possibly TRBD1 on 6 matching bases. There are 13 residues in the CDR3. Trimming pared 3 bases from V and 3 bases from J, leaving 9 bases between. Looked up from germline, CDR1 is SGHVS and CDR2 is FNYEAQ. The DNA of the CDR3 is TGTGCCAGCAGCTTCGGACAGATCTACGAGCAGTACTTC. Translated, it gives CASSFGQIYEQYF.

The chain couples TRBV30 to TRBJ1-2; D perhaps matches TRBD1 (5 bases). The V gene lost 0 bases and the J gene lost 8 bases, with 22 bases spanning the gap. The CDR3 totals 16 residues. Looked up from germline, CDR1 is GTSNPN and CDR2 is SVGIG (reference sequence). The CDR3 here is CAWSVRALRGLPGYTF. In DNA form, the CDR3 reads TGTGCCTGGAGTGTAAGGGCGCTACGGGGCTTACCGGGCTACACCTTC.

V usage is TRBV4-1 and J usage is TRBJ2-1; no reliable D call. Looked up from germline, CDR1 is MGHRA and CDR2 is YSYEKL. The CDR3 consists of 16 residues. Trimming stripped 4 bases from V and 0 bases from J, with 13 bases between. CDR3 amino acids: CASSPPERSSYNEQFF. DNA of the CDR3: TGCGCCAGCAGCCCTCCGGAGCGAAGCTCCTACAATGAGCAGTTCTTC.